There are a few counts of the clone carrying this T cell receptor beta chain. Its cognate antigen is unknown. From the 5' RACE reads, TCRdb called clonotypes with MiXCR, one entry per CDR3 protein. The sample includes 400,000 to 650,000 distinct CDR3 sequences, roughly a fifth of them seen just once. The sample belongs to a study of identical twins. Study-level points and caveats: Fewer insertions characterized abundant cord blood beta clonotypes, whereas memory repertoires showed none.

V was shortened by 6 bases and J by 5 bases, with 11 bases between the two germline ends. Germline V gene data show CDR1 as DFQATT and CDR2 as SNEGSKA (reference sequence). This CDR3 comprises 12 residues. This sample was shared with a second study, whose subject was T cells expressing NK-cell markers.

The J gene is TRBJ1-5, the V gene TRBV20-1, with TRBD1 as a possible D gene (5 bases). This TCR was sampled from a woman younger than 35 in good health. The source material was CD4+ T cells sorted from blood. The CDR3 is CSAFQGDQPQHF. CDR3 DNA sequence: TGCAGTGCCTTTCAGGGAGATCAGCCCCAGCATTTT.